One and the same sample provided the 23 T cell receptor beta chains below, sequenced in a study of T cell changes during pregnancy in multiple sclerosis. Some clones are missing from TCRdb's copy, which holds only in-frame ones; the method was immunoSEQ multiplex PCR. Of approximately 49,000 clones listed, approximately 92% are singletons. The sample consisted of CD4+ T cells from peripheral blood mononuclear cells, taken in the second trimester of pregnancy. The receptors stem from a female donor in good health, enrolled as a control in a pregnancy study.

This clone appeared a few times. This chain joins TRBV5-8 and TRBJ1-2, with 7 bases identical to TRBD1. The V segment lost 7 bases and the J segment 3 bases; nucleotides outside the gene matches: 9. Germline V lookup: CDR1 SGHTS, CDR2 YDEGEE. The CDR3 covers 14 residues. CDR3 sequence: CASPLGRGYYGYTF. In DNA, the CDR3 is TGTGCCAGCCCCCTGGGCAGGGGGTACTATGGCTACACCTTC. Supplemented by reference TRBV5-8 and TRBJ1-2, the full variable domain reads EAGVTQSPTHLIKTRGQQATLRCSPISGHTSVYWYQQALGLGLQFLLWYDEGEERNRGNFPPRFSGRQFPNYSSELNVNALELEDSALYLCASPLGRGYYGYTFGSGTRLTVV.

This clone was found once. This chain connects TRBV6-6 to TRBJ1-5; D perhaps matches TRBD1 (6 bases). The germline V and J ends were trimmed by 6 bases and 9 bases, with 15 bases remaining between them. The length of the CDR3 is 13 residues. Germline CDR1 MNHNY, CDR2 SVGAGI (reference sequence). The CDR3 spells CASSAREGGPQHF. The CDR3 DNA is TGTGCCAGCAGCGCCAGGGAGGGGGGGCCCCAGCATTTT.

This clone was seen once. This chain uses TRBV6-5 with TRBJ1-1; D is unresolved. V gave up 5 bases and J gave up 5 bases, with 12 bases separating them. The CDR3 loop spans 13 amino acids. Looked up from germline, CDR1 is MNHEY and CDR2 is SVGAGI. In DNA form, the CDR3 reads TGTGCCAGCAGTAAGCAATCCGGGACTGAAGCTTTCTTT. Encoded protein: CASSKQSGTEAFF.

V is TRBV12-5 and J is TRBJ2-1, with a tentative D call TRBD2 (6 bases). Germline CDR1 is LGHNT and CDR2 is FRNRAP. The CDR3 loop spans 13 amino acids. Deletions cut 7 bases from V and 3 bases from J, with 10 bases between. Written as DNA, the CDR3 is TGTGCTAGTGAGGGAGCGGGCTACAATGAGCAGTTCTTC. As protein: CASEGAGYNEQFF.

The genes are TRBV10-1 and TRBJ2-4; maybe TRBD1 (6 bases). The CDR3 runs 12 residues. The ends were cut back, 5 bases at V and 12 bases at J, with 14 bases in the middle. Looked up from germline, CDR1 is WNHNN and CDR2 is SYGVQD (reference sequence). In DNA form, the CDR3 reads TGCGCCAGCAGTCTTACAGGGTCGGGTCAGTACTTC. The encoded protein is CASSLTGSGQYF.

The gene calls are TRBV28 and TRBJ2-7, with D unresolved. The germline V gene has CDR1 MDHEN and CDR2 SYDVKM. This CDR3 contains 12 residues. The V and J ends lost 1 base and 1 base respectively, with 2 bases between them. The CDR3: CASSLSSYEQYF. The CDR3 DNA reads as TGTGCCAGCAGTTTATCGTCCTACGAGCAGTACTTC.

The gene calls are TRBV28 and TRBJ2-3, with 10 bases aligning to TRBD1. In germline, CDR1 is MDHEN, CDR2 SYDVKM. The trim removed 5 bases at V and 6 bases at J, leaving 20 bases unmatched. This CDR3 spans 19 amino acids. CDR3 amino acids: CASSPRKTGGALGRDTQYF. The CDR3 DNA follows: TGTGCCAGCAGTCCGCGTAAGACAGGGGGCGCTTTGGGGAGGGATACGCAGTATTTT.

The genes are TRBV10-3 and TRBJ1-4, with 10 nucleotides matching TRBD1. Germline V lookup: CDR1 ENHRY, CDR2 SYGVKD. This CDR3 comprises 15 residues. With V trimmed by 5 bases and J by 2 bases, 2 bases remained unmatched. CDR3 coding DNA: TGTGCCATCAGTTCGGGACAGGGGACTAATGAAAAACTGTTTTTT. Its translation: CAISSGQGTNEKLFF.

This chain joins TRBV4-2 and TRBJ2-5; 7 nucleotides match TRBD2. Unmatched junction bases numbered 12, after V lost 0 bases and J lost 11 bases. The CDR3 runs to 15 residues. Germline loops: CDR1 LGHNA, CDR2 YNFKEQ. The CDR3 spells CASSQDPGLISSQYF. CDR3 DNA sequence: TGTGCCAGCAGCCAAGATCCGGGACTAATATCGTCGCAGTACTTC.

The chain carries TRBV7-3 and TRBJ2-2; D may be TRBD2 (5 bases). Germline V gene lookup returns CDR1 SGHTA and CDR2 FQGTGA. The CDR3 is made up of 15 amino acids. Trimming shortened V by 0 bases and J by 3 bases, and 8 bases separated the two germline ends. CDR3 nucleotide sequence: TGTGCCAGCAGCTTAACGTCCGGGGACACCGGGGAGCTGTTTTTT. It encodes CASSLTSGDTGELFF.

This clone showed up just once. The chain employs TRBV5-4 and TRBJ2-4, with a tentative D call TRBD2 (7 bases). Deletions cut 2 bases from V and 1 base from J, with 13 bases between. The CDR3 is made up of 16 amino acids. Germline values: CDR1 SGHNT, CDR2 YYREEE (reference sequence). This chain's CDR3 is CASSFGGQRAKNIQYF. The CDR3 nucleotides are TGTGCCAGCAGCTTCGGGGGGCAAAGGGCCAAAAACATTCAGTACTTC.

The chain has TRBV9 and TRBJ1-5; D is uncertain. CDR1 SGDLS and CDR2 YYNGEE come from the germline V gene. This CDR3 is built from 14 residues. V dropped 0 bases and J dropped 7 bases, with 11 bases sitting between them. As DNA, the CDR3 is TGTGCCAGCAGCGTAGGCGGGGTAGGGCAGCCCCAGCATTTT. Its protein is CASSVGGVGQPQHF.

The chain links TRBV28 to TRBJ2-7; 9 bases agree with TRBD1. With 7 bases clipped from V and 7 bases from J, the junction kept 11 bases outside the gene matches. Germline CDR1 and CDR2: MDHEN and SYDVKM. This CDR3 contains 14 residues. In nucleotides, the CDR3 is TGTGCCAGCATTCCCGGGACAGGGTTTCAAGAGCAGTACTTC. It yields the protein CASIPGTGFQEQYF.

The gene calls are TRBV4-3 and TRBJ2-1; possibly TRBD2 for D (5 bases). The germline V gene has CDR1 LGHNA and CDR2 YSLEER. There are 17 residues in the CDR3. V gave up 0 bases and J gave up 4 bases, with 16 bases separating them. As DNA, the CDR3 is TGCGCCAGCAGCCAAGATATATGGGGAGCAGGTTACAATGAGCAGTTCTTC. Translation gives CASSQDIWGAGYNEQFF.

The chain joins TRBV5-5 to TRBJ2-3; 7 bases line up with TRBD2. Trimming cost V 3 bases and J 0 bases; bases outside gene matches: 10. This CDR3 comprises 17 residues. Germline CDR1 is SGHKS and CDR2 is YYEKEE (reference sequence). The CDR3 nucleotides read TGTGCCAGCAGCTCCCTACGGAGCGGGATAAGCACAGATACGCAGTATTTT. Amino acids: CASSSLRSGISTDTQYF. Combining the CDR3 with reference TRBV5-5 and TRBJ2-3 gives the whole variable domain DAGVTQSPTHLIKTRGQQVTLRCSPISGHKSVSWYQQVLGQGPQFIFQYYEKEERGRGNFPDRFSARQFPNYSSELNVNALLLGDSALYLCASSSLRSGISTDTQYFGPGTRLTVL.

The chain joins TRBV9 to TRBJ2-7; D uncertain. In germline, CDR1 is SGDLS, CDR2 YYNGEE. This CDR3 region has 13 residues. Deletions cut 2 bases from V and 0 bases from J, with 6 bases between. CDR3 amino acids: CASSVGSSYEQYF. The CDR3 bases are TGTGCCAGCAGCGTTGGTAGCTCCTACGAGCAGTACTTC.

This clone has a single count. The rearrangement uses TRBV28 and TRBJ1-2, with D maybe TRBD1 (5 bases). V lost 3 bases, J lost 2 bases, and 7 bases lay in between. This CDR3 is 13 amino acids long. The V gene's germline CDR1 is MDHEN and CDR2 SYDVKM. Here the CDR3 DNA reads TGTGCCAGCAGTTTCCGACAGAACTATGGCTACACCTTC. Its translation: CASSFRQNYGYTF.

This clone occurred once. The chain joins TRBV9 to TRBJ2-1; D may be TRBD2 (7 bases). Trimming took off 3 bases at V and 4 bases at J, with 20 bases between the two ends. The CDR3 loop spans 17 amino acids. Germline values: CDR1 SGDLS, CDR2 YYNGEE. The CDR3 here is CASSGNREASGYNEQFF. The CDR3 region has the DNA TGTGCCAGCAGCGGGAACAGGGAGGCTAGCGGATACAATGAGCAGTTCTTC. The full variable domain, in which reference TRBV9 and TRBJ2-1 provide the parts outside the CDR3, is DSGVTQTPKHLITATGQRVTLRCSPRSGDLSVYWYQQSLDQGLQFLIQYYNGEERAKGNILERFSAQQFPDLHSELNLSSLELGDSALYFCASSGNREASGYNEQFFGPGTRLTVL.

This clone was detected once. The rearrangement joins TRBV27 to TRBJ1-2; TRBD1 matches at 7 bases. With 5 bases clipped from V and 7 bases from J, the junction kept 13 bases outside the gene matches. Germline V gives CDR1 MNHEY, CDR2 SMNVEV (reference sequence). The CDR3 extends over 15 amino acids. The CDR3 bases are TGTGCCAGCAGTCGAATTCCCGGACAGGCCGGTGGCTACACCTTC. This sequence encodes CASSRIPGQAGGYTF.

The chain has TRBV11-1 and TRBJ2-7, with D possibly matching TRBD2 (6 bases). Trimming removed 4 bases at V and 13 bases at J, with 23 bases between. CDR1 is SGHAT, CDR2 FQDESV, per germline (reference sequence). CDR3 length: 14 amino acids. The CDR3 loop reads CASSSRVGTASVYF. CDR3 in DNA: TGTGCCAGCAGCTCAAGAGTAGGGACGGCTAGCGTTTACTTC.

V gene TRBV28 combines with J gene TRBJ1-5, with 11 nucleotides matching TRBD1. The CDR3 loop spans 15 amino acids. With 10 bases clipped from V and 2 bases from J, the junction kept 7 bases outside the gene matches. CDR1 is MDHEN, CDR2 SYDVKM, per germline. CDR3 in amino acids: CATYGQGAGNQPQHF. The CDR3 nucleotides read TGTGCCACTTATGGACAGGGGGCAGGCAATCAGCCCCAGCATTTT. Together with reference TRBV28 and TRBJ1-5, the CDR3 gives the full variable domain: DVKVTQSSRYLVKRTGEKVFLECVQDMDHENMFWYRQDPGLGLRLIYFSYDVKMKEKGDIPEGYSVSREKKERFSLILESASTNQTSMYLCATYGQGAGNQPQHFGDGTRLSIL.

This clone has only one observation. V gene TRBV5-1 combines with J gene TRBJ2-1; 7 bases align to TRBD1. Germline V gene lookup returns CDR1 SGHRS and CDR2 YFSETQ. The CDR3 has 15 residues. With 5 bases clipped from V and 2 bases from J, the junction kept 7 bases outside the gene matches. This CDR3 is CASRFTGTAYNEQFF. The DNA of the CDR3 is TGCGCCAGCAGATTCACCGGGACAGCCTACAATGAGCAGTTCTTC.

The rearrangement joins TRBV7-2 to TRBJ2-1; D is perhaps TRBD2 (5 bases). Germline CDR1 is SGHTA and CDR2 is FQGNSA. V was clipped by 5 bases and J by 10 bases, with 18 bases between them. CDR3 length equals 14 residues. The CDR3 here is CASSPPPGRREQFF. CDR3 DNA: TGTGCCAGCAGCCCCCCACCGGGGAGACGGGAGCAGTTCTTC. The whole variable domain, remainder taken from reference TRBV7-2 and TRBJ2-1, is GAGVSQSPSNKVTEKGKDVELRCDPISGHTALYWYRQSLGQGLEFLIYFQGNSAPDKSGLPSDRFSAERTGGSVSTLTIQRTQQEDSAVYLCASSPPPGRREQFFGPGTRLTVL.